The source of this TCR beta chain is a study of T cell repertoires in cytomegalovirus infection. TCRdb re-called the reads with MiXCR, one entry per CDR3 protein. Found here are about 310,000 distinct CDR3 sequences, roughly a sixth of them singletons; the top ten hold about 12%. The V end was cut by 0 bases, the J end by 0 bases, with 10 bases between. Germline CDR1 and CDR2: SGHTA and FQGNSA. CDR3 size: 16 residues. This clonotype has at least ten counts. This TCR was recovered from a human donor in good health (CMV status not recorded). Some clones in this sample may be carry-over from other donors' samples. Sequenced input: PBMCs. This chain uses TRBV7-2 with TRBJ2-3; D is unresolved. CDR3 sequence: CASSLAAVSSTDTQYF. CDR3 DNA: TGTGCCAGCAGCTTAGCGGCGGTTTCTAGCACAGATACGCAGTATTTT.